The next 6 T cell receptor beta chains were all read from a single sample in a study of OX40 agonist ivuxolimab in advanced cancers. The repertoire was sequenced with immunoSEQ multiplex PCR; TCRdb's copy has only in-frame clones and lacks some. The sample consists of fewer than 75,000 clones, 70% to 90% of them appearing once. Sequenced here: CD4+ or CD8+ T cells sorted from blood, sampled in a trial of the OX40 agonist ivuxolimab. These receptors came from an adult with an advanced solid tumor such as melanoma, head and neck, liver or kidney cancer.

The chain links TRBV5-1 to TRBJ2-3; no definite D call. The V end lost 0 bases, the J end lost 1 base, and 6 bases lay between the germline ends. The germline V gene has CDR1 SGHRS and CDR2 YFSETQ. CDR3 size: 14 residues. The chain's CDR3 is CASSLVSGTDTQYF. The CDR3, as DNA: TGCGCCAGCAGCTTGGTGTCGGGCACAGATACGCAGTATTTT.

This chain joins TRBV19 and TRBJ2-3; no reliable D call. The CDR3 contains 11 residues. The V and J ends lost 5 bases and 3 bases respectively, with 3 bases between them. CDR1 LNHDA and CDR2 SQIVND come from the germline V gene (reference sequence). The CDR3 nucleotides read TGTGCCAGTAGTCGGACAGATACGCAGTATTTT. This codes for CASSRTDTQYF.

The chain recombines TRBV6-1 with TRBJ1-4; 7 nucleotides align to TRBD1. Germline CDR1 MNHNS, CDR2 SASEGT. The CDR3 runs 15 residues. Losses at the gene ends were 6 bases for V and 0 bases for J; bases not matched to a gene: 4. In nucleotides, the CDR3 is TGTGCCAGCAGCCGAGGGACAGCAACTAATGAAAAACTGTTTTTT. This encodes CASSRGTATNEKLFF.

The gene calls are TRBV19 and TRBJ2-6; D may correspond to TRBD1 or TRBD2 (6 bases each). The CDR3 runs 17 residues. CDR1 is LNHDA and CDR2 is SQIVND in the germline V gene (reference sequence). The V gene lost 8 bases and the J gene lost 0 bases, with 17 bases spanning the gap. The CDR3 reads CASVSWGAASGANVLTF. CDR3 nucleotide sequence: TGTGCCAGTGTTTCCTGGGGGGCGGCCTCTGGGGCCAACGTCCTGACTTTC. The complete variable domain, with remaining parts taken from reference TRBV19 and TRBJ2-6, reads DGGITQSPKYLFRKEGQNVTLSCEQNLNHDAMYWYRQDPGQGLRLIYYSQIVNDFQKGDIAEGYSVSREKKESFPLTVTSAQKNPTAFYLCASVSWGAASGANVLTFGAGSRLTVL.

The chain recombines TRBV7-9 with TRBJ2-1; TRBD2 matches 10 bases. In germline, CDR1 is SEHNR, CDR2 FQNEAQ (reference sequence). This CDR3 contains 17 residues. The V segment lost 2 bases and the J segment 4 bases; nucleotides outside the gene matches: 8. Here the CDR3 reads CASSLWASGRRYNEQFF. CDR3 nucleotide sequence: TGTGCCAGCAGCTTATGGGCTAGCGGGAGACGATACAATGAGCAGTTCTTC.

The J gene is TRBJ1-1, the V gene TRBV6-5; D is perhaps TRBD1 (6 bases). Trimming pared 4 bases from V and 4 bases from J, leaving 16 bases between. Germline CDR1 reads MNHEY; CDR2 reads SVGAGI. The CDR3 runs to 15 residues. The CDR3 nucleotides read TGTGCCAGCAGTTTTAGGGGGGCACCGGGCACTGAAGCTTTCTTT. This gives the protein CASSFRGAPGTEAFF.